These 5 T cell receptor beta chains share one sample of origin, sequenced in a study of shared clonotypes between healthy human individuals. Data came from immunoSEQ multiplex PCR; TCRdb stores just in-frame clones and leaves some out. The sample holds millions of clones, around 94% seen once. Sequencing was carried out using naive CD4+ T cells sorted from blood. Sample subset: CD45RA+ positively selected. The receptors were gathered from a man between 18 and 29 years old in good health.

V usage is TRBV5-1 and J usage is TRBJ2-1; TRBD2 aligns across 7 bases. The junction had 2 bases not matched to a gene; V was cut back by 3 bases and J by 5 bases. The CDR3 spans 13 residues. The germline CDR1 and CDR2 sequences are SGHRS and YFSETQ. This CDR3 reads CASSWGTNNEQFF. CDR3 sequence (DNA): TGCGCCAGCAGCTGGGGGACTAACAATGAGCAGTTCTTC.

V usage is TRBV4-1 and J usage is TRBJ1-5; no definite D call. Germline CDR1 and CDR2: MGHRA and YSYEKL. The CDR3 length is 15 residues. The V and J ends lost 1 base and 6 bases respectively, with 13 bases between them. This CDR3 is CASSQGQVVGQPQHF. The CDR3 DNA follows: TGCGCCAGCAGCCAAGGCCAGGTTGTTGGTCAGCCCCAGCATTTT.

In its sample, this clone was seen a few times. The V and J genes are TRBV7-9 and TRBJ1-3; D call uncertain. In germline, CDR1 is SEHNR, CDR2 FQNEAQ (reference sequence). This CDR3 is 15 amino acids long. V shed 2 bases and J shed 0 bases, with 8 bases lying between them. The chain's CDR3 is CASSLQVTSGNTIYF. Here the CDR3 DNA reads TGTGCCAGCAGCTTACAGGTTACCTCTGGAAACACCATATATTTT.

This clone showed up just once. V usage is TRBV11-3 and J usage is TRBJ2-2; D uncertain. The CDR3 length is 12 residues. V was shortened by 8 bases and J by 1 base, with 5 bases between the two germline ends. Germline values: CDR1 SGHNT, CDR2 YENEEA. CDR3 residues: CASGLNTGELFF. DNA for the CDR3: TGTGCCAGCGGATTGAACACCGGGGAGCTGTTTTTT.

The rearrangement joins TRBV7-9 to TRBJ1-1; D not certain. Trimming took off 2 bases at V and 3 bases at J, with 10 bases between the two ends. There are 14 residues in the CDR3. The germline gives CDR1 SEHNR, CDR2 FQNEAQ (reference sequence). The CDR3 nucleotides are TGTGCCAGCAGCTTAATAGGAGGGTACACTGAAGCTTTCTTT. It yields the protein CASSLIGGYTEAFF. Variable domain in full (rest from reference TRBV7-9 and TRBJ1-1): DTGVSQNPRHKITKRGQNVTFRCDPISEHNRLYWYRQTLGQGPEFLTYFQNEAQLEKSRLLSDRFSAERPKGSFSTLEIQRTEQGDSAMYLCASSLIGGYTEAFFGQGTRLTVV.